This T cell receptor (beta chain) was captured in a study of blood T cell repertoires in COVID-19. Study overall: Acute-phase and convalescent COVID-19 samples originated in the United States, Italy and Spain. Nucleic acid was either cDNA or gDNA, and it came from T cells, B-cell-depleted T cells, or PBMCs.

As handled by the study authors: Estimated nucleated cell counts came from reference gene primer amplification. TCRdb keeps only in-frame clones here, not all; method: immunoSEQ multiplex PCR. That table supplies the V and J calls and clone size; D and trimming were determined from the DNA. Of approximately 500,000 clones in the sample, approximately 85% are singletons; the top ten hold about 3%. V was clipped by 2 bases and J by 0 bases, with 5 bases between them. The CDR3 spans 14 residues. Germline V gives CDR1 MNHEY, CDR2 SVGAGI. The sequence was obtained from a human donor in a cohort sampled during active COVID-19. The sample taken for sequencing was peripheral blood. The rearrangement joins TRBV6-5 to TRBJ1-5, with D unclear. CDR3 loop: CASSYGSSNQPQHF. CDR3 in DNA: TGTGCCAGCAGTTACGGGAGTAGCAATCAGCCCCAGCATTTT.